This T cell receptor (beta chain) derives from a study of T-cell reconstitution after alpha-beta-depleted transplantation in children. Unique molecular identifiers tagged the TCRbeta library. TCRdb fed the PCR reads into MiXCR, producing one record per CDR3 protein. The data contain 640,000 or so distinct CDR3 sequences, 16% of them singletons. A few counts support this clonotype. Trimming removed 4 bases from V and 5 bases from J, with 11 bases in between. This CDR3 has 13 residues. Germline CDR1 reads LGHNA; CDR2 reads YSLEER. The rearrangement joins TRBV4-3 to TRBJ2-5; D gene ambiguous. The specimen comprised PBMCs from the stem cell graft donor, sampled from the stem cell graft. The TCR was taken from a human donor who donated a stem cell graft to a child with acute myeloid leukemia. This chain's CDR3 is CASSRVLWETQYF. As DNA, the CDR3 is TGCGCCAGCAGCCGCGTACTCTGGGAGACCCAGTACTTC.